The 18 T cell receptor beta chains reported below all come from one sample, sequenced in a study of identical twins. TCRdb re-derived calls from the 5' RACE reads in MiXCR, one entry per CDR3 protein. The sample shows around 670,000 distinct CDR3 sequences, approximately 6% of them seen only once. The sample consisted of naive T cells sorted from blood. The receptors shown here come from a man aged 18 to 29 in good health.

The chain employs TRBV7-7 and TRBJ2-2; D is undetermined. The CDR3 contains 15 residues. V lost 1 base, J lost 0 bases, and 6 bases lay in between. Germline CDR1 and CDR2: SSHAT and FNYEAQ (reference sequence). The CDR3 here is CASSLVLSNTGELFF. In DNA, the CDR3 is TGTGCCAGCAGCTTAGTCCTTTCGAACACCGGGGAGCTGTTTTTT.

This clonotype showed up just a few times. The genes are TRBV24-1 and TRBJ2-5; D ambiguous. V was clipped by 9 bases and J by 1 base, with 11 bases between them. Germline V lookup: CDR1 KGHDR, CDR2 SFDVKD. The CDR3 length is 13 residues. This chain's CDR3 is CATQSPIQETQYF. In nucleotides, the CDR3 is TGTGCCACCCAATCCCCAATCCAAGAGACCCAGTACTTC.

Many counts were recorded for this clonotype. In DNA form, the CDR3 reads TGTGCCAGCAGTCCAAAAAACCGGCGGACTGAAGCTTTCTTT. Its translation is CASSPKNRRTEAFF. The rearrangement uses TRBV6-1 and TRBJ1-1, with D hard to call. V was cut by 5 bases and J by 5 bases, with 15 bases left in between. Looked up from germline, CDR1 is MNHNS and CDR2 is SASEGT. CDR3 length: 14 amino acids.

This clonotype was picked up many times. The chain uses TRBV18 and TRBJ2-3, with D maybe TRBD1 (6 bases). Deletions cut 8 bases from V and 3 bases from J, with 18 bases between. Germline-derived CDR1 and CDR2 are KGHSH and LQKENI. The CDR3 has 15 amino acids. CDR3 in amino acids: CASHNVRGETDTQYF. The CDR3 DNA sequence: TGTGCCAGCCACAATGTCAGGGGAGAAACAGATACGCAGTATTTT.

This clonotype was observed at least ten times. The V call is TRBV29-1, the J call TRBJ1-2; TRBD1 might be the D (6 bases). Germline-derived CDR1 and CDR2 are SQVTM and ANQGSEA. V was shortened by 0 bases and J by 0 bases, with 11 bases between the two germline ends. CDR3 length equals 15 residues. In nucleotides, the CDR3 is TGCAGCGTTGAAGATCCGGACAGACCTAACTATGGCTACACCTTC. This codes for CSVEDPDRPNYGYTF.

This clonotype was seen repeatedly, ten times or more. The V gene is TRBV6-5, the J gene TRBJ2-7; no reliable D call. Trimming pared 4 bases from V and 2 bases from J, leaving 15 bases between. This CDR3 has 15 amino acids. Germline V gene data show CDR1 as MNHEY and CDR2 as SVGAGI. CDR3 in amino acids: CASSSVLAPAYEQYF. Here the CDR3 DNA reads TGTGCCAGCAGTTCGGTTTTGGCGCCCGCCTACGAGCAGTACTTC.

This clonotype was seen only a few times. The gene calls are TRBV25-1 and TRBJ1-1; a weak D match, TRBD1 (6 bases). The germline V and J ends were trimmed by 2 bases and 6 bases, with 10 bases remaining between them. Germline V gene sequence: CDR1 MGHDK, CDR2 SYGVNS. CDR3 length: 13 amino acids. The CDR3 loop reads CASSEGGRPEAFF. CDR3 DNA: TGTGCCAGCAGTGAAGGGGGGCGTCCTGAAGCTTTCTTT.

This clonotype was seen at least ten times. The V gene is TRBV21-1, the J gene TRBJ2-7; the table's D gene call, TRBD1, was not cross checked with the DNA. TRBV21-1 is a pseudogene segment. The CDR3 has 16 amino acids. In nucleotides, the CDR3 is TGTGCCAGCAGCAAAGAACGGACAGGGGTTTCCTACGAGCAGTACGTC. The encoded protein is CASSKERTGVSYEQYV.

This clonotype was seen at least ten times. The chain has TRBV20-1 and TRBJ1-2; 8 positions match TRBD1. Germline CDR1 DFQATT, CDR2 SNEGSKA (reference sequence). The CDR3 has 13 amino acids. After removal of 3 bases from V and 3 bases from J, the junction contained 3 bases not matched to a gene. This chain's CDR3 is CSASSDRDYGYTF. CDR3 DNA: TGCAGTGCTAGCTCGGACAGGGACTATGGCTACACCTTC.

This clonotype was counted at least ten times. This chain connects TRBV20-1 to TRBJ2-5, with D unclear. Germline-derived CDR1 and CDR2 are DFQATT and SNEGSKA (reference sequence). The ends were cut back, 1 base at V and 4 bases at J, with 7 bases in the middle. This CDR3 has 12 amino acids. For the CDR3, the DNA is TGCAGTGCTAGAGCGGGTCGAGAGACCCAGTACTTC. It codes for CSARAGRETQYF.

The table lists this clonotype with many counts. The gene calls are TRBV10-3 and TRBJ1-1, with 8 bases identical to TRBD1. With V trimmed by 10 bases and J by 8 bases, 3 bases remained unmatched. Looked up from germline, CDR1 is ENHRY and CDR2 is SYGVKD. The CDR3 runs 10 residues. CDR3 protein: CATWDREAFF. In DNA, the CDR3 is TGTGCCACCTGGGACAGGGAAGCTTTCTTT.

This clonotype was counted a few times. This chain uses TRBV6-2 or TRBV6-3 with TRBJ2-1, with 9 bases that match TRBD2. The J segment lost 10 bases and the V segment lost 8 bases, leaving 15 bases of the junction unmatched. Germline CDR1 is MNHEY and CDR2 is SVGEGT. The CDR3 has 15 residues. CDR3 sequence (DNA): TGTGCCAGCGGAGAAGGGACTAGCCCTACATCGGAGCAGTTCTTC. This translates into CASGEGTSPTSEQFF.

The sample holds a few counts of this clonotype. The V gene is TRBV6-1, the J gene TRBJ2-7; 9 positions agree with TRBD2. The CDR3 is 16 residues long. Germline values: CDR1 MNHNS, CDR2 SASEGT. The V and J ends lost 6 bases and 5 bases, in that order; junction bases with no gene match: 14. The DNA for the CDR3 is TGTGCCAGCAGCGCCCATATAGCGGGAGTAAGCGACGAGCAGTACTTC. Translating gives CASSAHIAGVSDEQYF.

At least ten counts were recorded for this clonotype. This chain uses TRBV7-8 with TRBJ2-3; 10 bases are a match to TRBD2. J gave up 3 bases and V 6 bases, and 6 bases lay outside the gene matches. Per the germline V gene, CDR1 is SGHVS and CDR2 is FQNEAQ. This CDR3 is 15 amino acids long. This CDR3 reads CASSPLAGGTDTQYF. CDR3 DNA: TGTGCCAGCAGTCCATTAGCGGGAGGAACAGATACGCAGTATTTT.

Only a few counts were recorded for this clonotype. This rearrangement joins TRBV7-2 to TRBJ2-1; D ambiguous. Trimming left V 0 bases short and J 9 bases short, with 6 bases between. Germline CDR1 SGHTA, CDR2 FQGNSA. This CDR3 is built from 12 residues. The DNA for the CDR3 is TGTGCCAGCAGCTTAGCGGCGCTTGAGCAGTTCTTC. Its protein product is CASSLAALEQFF.

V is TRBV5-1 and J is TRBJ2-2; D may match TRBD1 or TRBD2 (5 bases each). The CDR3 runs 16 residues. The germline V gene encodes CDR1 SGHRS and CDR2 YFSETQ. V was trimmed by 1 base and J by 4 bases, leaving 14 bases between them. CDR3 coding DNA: TGCGCCAGCAGCTTGCAAATGGGACCTACCACCGGGGAGCTGTTTTTT. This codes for CASSLQMGPTTGELFF.

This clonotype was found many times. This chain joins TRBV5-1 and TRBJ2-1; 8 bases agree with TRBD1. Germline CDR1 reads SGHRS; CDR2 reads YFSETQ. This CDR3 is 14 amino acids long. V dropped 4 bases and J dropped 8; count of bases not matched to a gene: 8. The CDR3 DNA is TGCGCCAGCAGCGAAAGGGACAGGATCCATGAGCAGTTCTTC. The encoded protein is CASSERDRIHEQFF.

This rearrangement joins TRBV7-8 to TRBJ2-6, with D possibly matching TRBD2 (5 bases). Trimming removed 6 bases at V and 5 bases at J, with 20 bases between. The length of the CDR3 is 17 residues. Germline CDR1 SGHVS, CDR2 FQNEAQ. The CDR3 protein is CASRLLDLESRANVLTF. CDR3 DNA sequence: TGTGCCAGCAGACTCCTGGACTTGGAGAGTAGGGCCAACGTCCTGACTTTC.